This TCR beta chain is from a study of T cell responses to AZD1222 COVID-19 vaccine. At the level of the study: Second-dose intervals near 4 or 12 weeks were combined. General observations from the study: A mostly white British donor set with more females was recruited, and clonal diversity was possibly underestimated. In the spike-specific TCR repertoire, nearly half reportedly target unmutated variant regions. Repertoires were sampled only after the peak T cell response.

With regard to this clone: The antigen remains undetermined.

The CDR3 is 12 residues long. The V gene lost 5 bases and the J gene lost 9 bases, with 11 bases spanning the gap. Germline CDR1 and CDR2: SGHTA and FQGNSA. Libraries were prepared by immunoSEQ multiplex PCR; TCRdb keeps only in-frame clonotypes and omits some of them. Seen here are about 120,000 clones, approximately 85% observed once, and the top ten hold roughly 6.2%. The sample consisted of peripheral blood, taken on day 0 of AZD1222 vaccination. The receptor's source is an adult in good health. The rearrangement joins TRBV7-2 to TRBJ1-5; D call uncertain. This CDR3 reads CASSAQWGPQHF. As DNA, the CDR3 is TGTGCCAGCAGCGCCCAATGGGGGCCCCAGCATTTT.